This note documents a single T cell receptor beta chain sequence. Its matching antigen is unknown. The method was immunoSEQ multiplex PCR; TCRdb's version includes in-frame clones alone and lacks a portion of them. The repertoire holds 780,000 or so clones, 55% to 75% seen once, with under 2% in the top ten. V was shortened by 6 bases and J by 2 bases, with 16 bases between the two germline ends. The CDR3 extends over 15 amino acids. Germline lookup yields CDR1 MNHEY and CDR2 SMNVEV (reference sequence). The data are from a study of shared clonotypes between healthy human individuals. Study conclusions and caveats: Specimens sampled were limited to blood, with tissue repertoires likely differing.

The gene calls are TRBV27 and TRBJ1-1; D might be TRBD1 (5 bases). Sequenced material: memory CD4+ T cells sorted from blood. Sample subset: CD45RA-negative fraction. The receptor was derived from a woman aged 25 to 39 in good health. The CDR3: CASRTPQGPNTEAFF. The CDR3 nucleotides are TGTGCCAGCAGAACCCCTCAGGGCCCAAACACTGAAGCTTTCTTT.